This paragraph covers one T cell receptor (beta chain) sequence. Its antigen specificity is not known. No much larger clonotype is one base removed from it; base qualities were not supplied. These data come from a study of cytomegalovirus exposure and HLA in healthy donors (dated by TCRdb to 2017 to 2019). Looking at the study overall: An earlier analysis of 587 of the donors reported under 300 Gb of sequence data and 117 million unique TCR beta sequences obtained from about 180 million T cells. A later analysis re-examined previously published TCR beta repertoires from 610 or so donors and added high-resolution HLA genotyping to investigate patterns of TCR occurrence. A handful of DR-DQ haplotypes were handled as single units for association and clustering because linkage in the cohort was strong. Every discovery cohort repertoire had been produced on one sequencing platform. Alongside the repertoire data, information on donor age, sex, ethnicity and CMV serostatus was compiled. About 280 gigabases of sequencing data and tens of millions of unique TCR sequences were included in an early release covering roughly 600 HLA-typed donors. A separate validation cohort of approximately 130 different subjects was used in addition to the approximately 640-subject first cohort. The number of typed donors differed by locus: about 620-630 for A, B, C, DRB1 and DQB1; approximately 520 for DQA1; 606 for DPA1; and roughly 470 for DPB1. The study aimed to test whether cataloging public T cell receptors could reveal signatures of past pathogen exposure. In an earlier analysis of 587 of the donors, high-throughput TCR beta sequencing was used to judge whether each TCR beta V gene segment behaved as functional or pseudogenic. The genetic ancestry cluster associated with self-reported Caucasian donors included over 65% of the approximately 410 genotyped donors. In a later genetic analysis, genome-wide SNP genotypes for about three fifths of the roughly 670 donors were used, and that subset was treated as a discovery cohort. Using immunosequencing, the study profiled T cell repertoires from 550 to 750 subjects and related those repertoires to cytomegalovirus serostatus. HLA typing included class I and class II loci at four-digit resolution. Among some 400 genotyped donors of the cohort, an average of about 240,000 unique TCR beta nucleotide sequences were sequenced per donor, around 18% of them non-productive. To predict cytomegalovirus infection status, the study combined high-throughput TCR immunosequencing, statistical association of individual TCRs with disease status, and machine learning. In the later analysis, no new phenotypic data were used to find candidate immune exposures; instead, reliance was placed on TCR beta sequences and their occurrence across donors.

General findings and caveats noted by the study authors: A further reported finding was that TCR beta sequences accurately predicted the HLA-A and HLA-B alleles for most subjects in the first cohort. Assigning TCR associations to individual alleles was difficult when HLA alleles, especially DR and DQ, strongly co-occurred. Cytomegalovirus status was reported to be diagnosed by the classifier with high specificity and sensitivity in both the original and validation cohorts. Compared with the approximately 670-donor mean, donors in an Asian-associated ancestry cluster had fewer N-insertions in productive TCRs, according to a later genetic analysis. In a later analysis, several top co-occurrence clusters were reported to appear linked to parvovirus B19, influenza, CMV and Epstein-Barr virus. In an earlier analysis of 500 to 650 of the donors, most TCR beta V segments appeared in productive rearrangements about 87% or about 30% of the time, broadly matching IMGT annotations. Because HLA typing was unavailable for some donors at each locus, only the typed subset was used in association tests. In a later analysis, 15,000 to 20,000 TCR beta sequences were associated with specific HLA alleles at a false discovery rate of 0.05. According to a later analysis, most CMV-associated TCR beta chains appeared to be HLA-restricted, and the HLA associations seemed to be driven largely by CMV exposure. In a later genetic analysis, a missense DCLRE1C variant was associated with V-gene and J-gene trimming of TCR beta chains, and the association was replicated in an independent cohort. The authors suggested that the approach could potentially be extended to other disease states and immunological phenotypes. According to a later analysis, TCR association rates differed among HLA loci, with DRB1 alleles showing the most associated TCRs and HLA-C alleles showing the fewest. The sequencing pipeline was judged likely to have produced a cluster of highly shared sequence variants as a technical artifact. Linkage disequilibrium might explain the correlated functional status among segregating V segments, but an unknown experimental factor could not be excluded. Over 15 rarely observed V segments, including chromosome 9 orphons, were excluded from the earlier analysis of approximately 500 of the donors because counts were too low. In vitro tests confirmed that a few of the cytomegalovirus-associated TCR beta chains recognize cytomegalovirus antigens. In the study, around 150 TCR beta chains were listed as associated with cytomegalovirus. The cohort was sequenced for TCR beta chains only, and without alpha or paired-chain data the features that could be detected were limited. Compared with equally common non-associated chains, HLA-associated TCR beta chains in a later analysis were more clonally expanded and had lower generation probabilities. Sequencing depth was assumed to be roughly uniform across donors in the presence/absence analyses, though that assumption may not hold. The only immune exposure information available for the cohort was CMV serostatus. Most TCR sequences were seen in very few donors, while some public TCRs were found in many individuals. Some IMGT-functional V segments, including TRBV6-2 and TRBV6-3, could not be told apart with the 87-base-pair reads, so those segments were excluded.

The library was produced with the immunoSEQ multiplex PCR assay. The multiplex PCR relied on a mix of 60 forward primers for TCR Vbeta segments and 13 reverse primers for TCR Jbeta segments. The CDR3 region of rearranged TCR beta genes was amplified from genomic DNA with a multiplex PCR assay. The amplified TCR beta libraries were sequenced on the Illumina HiSeq System as 87-base-pair reads. The study's processing was this. Across the roughly 670 repertoires, a later analysis counted 80 million or so unique TCR beta chains, some 11 million of which were shared by at least two donors. To remove PCR and sequencing errors, raw reads were error-corrected and collapsed into unique sequences using a nearest-neighbor algorithm that merged closely related sequences. CDR3 sequences were aligned to IMGT reference sequences to assign V, D and J gene segments. For a sequence to be retained, a match of at least six nucleotides to both a V gene segment and a J gene segment was required. Rearrangements were called productive when the CDR3 lacked stop codons and stayed in frame with V and J; all others were non-productive. CDR3 was defined according to IMGT convention as the region running from the second conserved V-encoded cysteine to the conserved J-encoded phenylalanine. In an earlier analysis of approximately 500 of the donors, sequences lacking an unambiguous match to a single V gene segment were excluded. An earlier analysis of several hundred of the donors classified V segments as functional when productive rearrangements were above 56.7% and as segregating when the standard deviation between donors was above 5%. A statistical classification framework was built for diagnosing cytomegalovirus status from the catalog of TCR beta chain sequences. In a later analysis, TCR nucleotide sequences were compared against IMGT/GENE-DB human TR gene sequences so that V and J genes could be assigned. In a later analysis, CDR3 sequences and most-parsimonious VDJ recombination scenarios were assigned using the TCRdist pipeline. In a later analysis, each TCR beta chain was defined by its CDR3 amino acid sequence together with its V-gene family, and reads lacking a unique V-gene family were excluded. A later analysis removed 550 to 700 highly shared, low-generation-probability nucleotide sequences to deal with suspected cross-contamination and a sequencing artifact. A later analysis calculated a clonal expansion index for each public chain from normalized within-repertoire ranks of inferred template counts. In a later analysis, generation probabilities were computed using a VDJ recombination model fitted to out-of-frame rearrangements, and the results were checked against IGoR. In a later analysis, hypergeometric tests were used to score TCR-TCR, TCR-HLA and TCR-CMV co-occurrence, with a repertoire-size bias correction applied to TCR pairs. A later analysis estimated false discovery rates by permuting HLA or CMV assignments 20 times. A later analysis grouped co-occurring TCRs with DBSCAN, adding TCRdist sequence similarity when clustering within HLA-allele-positive subsets. Repertoires with fewer than 30,000 or more than 120,000 public chains, plus five repertoires with anomalous nucleotide sharing, were excluded from co-occurrence clustering. TCRdb retrieved this table from immuneACCESS and kept in-frame rearrangements only. Not all clones are present; in checked studies, unresolved V genes account for under half, and no reason is known for the remainder. The V and J calls and clone size come from that table; D and trimming were worked out from the DNA. This sample has about 160,000 clones in its table, and 80% of those were observed once. Roughly 4.4% of the sample is taken by the ten largest.

CDR1 and CDR2 are drawn from the germline V gene: MDHEN, SYDVKM. Including the terminal cysteine and phenylalanine, the CDR3 comprises 14 residues. Only CDR3 DNA is held: 42 bases, read in frame from base 1. V loses 7 bases, J loses 8 bases, and the germline ends lie 20 bases apart. The cohort consisted of 670 or so healthy bone marrow donors. At the time of sampling, every cohort member was nominally healthy, though immune exposures that went unrecorded were likely present. The donor was CMV seronegative and belonged to the group of more than 300 seronegative cohort members. Every donor gave a peripheral blood sample, and the peripheral blood mononuclear cells from that sample were used for TCR beta sequencing. The Qiagen DNeasy Blood Extraction Kit was used to extract genomic DNA from the blood cell samples.

The clonotype originates from a man aged 30-40 years in good health and CMV-seronegative. Specimen: PBMCs. The chain couples TRBV28 to TRBJ1-1, and possibly TRBD1, on 6 matching bases. The bases are TGTGCCAGCACGGCAGGGGTATTTTTAATCGAAGCTTTCTTT. It is translated as CASTAGVFLIEAFF.